The 30 T cell receptor beta chains below come from one sample, sequenced in a study of T cell responses to AZD1222 COVID-19 vaccine. Repertoires were generated with immunoSEQ multiplex PCR, while TCRdb's copy carries only in-frame clones and drops some. The sample lists over 100,000 clones, 90% to 95% occurring once. Sequencing used peripheral blood, obtained on day 0 of AZD1222 vaccination. These receptors originate from an adult in good health.

The genes are TRBV28 and TRBJ1-3; D remains ambiguous. Germline V gene data show CDR1 as MDHEN and CDR2 as SYDVKM. The CDR3 covers 12 residues. The germline V and J ends were trimmed by 5 bases and 4 bases, with 6 bases remaining between them. CDR3 in amino acids: CASSIQGNTIYF. CDR3 in DNA: TGTGCCAGCAGTATACAGGGAAACACCATATATTTT.

This chain connects TRBV19 to TRBJ2-7, with unresolved D. This CDR3 has 14 amino acids. V gave up 3 bases and J gave up 7 bases, with 16 bases separating them. Germline loops: CDR1 LNHDA, CDR2 SQIVND (reference sequence). This CDR3 reads CASSIPGSGREQYF. The CDR3 bases are TGTGCCAGTAGTATCCCCGGGTCTGGAAGGGAGCAGTACTTC.

This clone has a single count. This chain connects TRBV19 to TRBJ1-1; 7 bases agree with TRBD1. CDR3 length: 18 amino acids. CDR1 is LNHDA, CDR2 SQIVND, per germline (reference sequence). The V and J ends lost 7 bases and 1 base, in that order; junction bases with no gene match: 18. The CDR3: CASTPPPDRRMKNTEAFF. As DNA, the CDR3 is TGTGCCAGTACCCCGCCCCCGGACAGGCGAATGAAGAACACTGAAGCTTTCTTT.

This chain uses TRBV7-3 with TRBJ1-1; D perhaps matches TRBD1 (6 bases). CDR3 length: 16 residues. CDR1 is SGHTA, CDR2 FQGTGA, per germline. V lost 4 bases and J 2 bases, leaving 17 bases between the germline ends. The CDR3 is CASSSYPGGSNTEAFF. Written as DNA, the CDR3 is TGTGCCAGCAGCTCCTACCCGGGGGGCAGTAACACTGAAGCTTTCTTT.

The J gene is TRBJ1-5, the V gene TRBV5-1; 7 nucleotides agree with TRBD1. The CDR3 totals 17 residues. CDR1 is SGHRS and CDR2 is YFSETQ in the germline V gene. With 7 bases clipped from V and 1 base from J, the junction kept 14 bases outside the gene matches. This CDR3 reads CASAWDSPNTSNQPQHF. In nucleotides, the CDR3 is TGCGCCAGCGCGTGGGACAGCCCCAACACAAGCAATCAGCCCCAGCATTTT. The full variable domain, with the rest looked up from reference TRBV5-1 and TRBJ1-5, is KAGVTQTPRYLIKTRGQQVTLSCSPISGHRSVSWYQQTPGQGLQFLFEYFSETQRNKGNFPGRFSGRQFSNSRSEMNVSTLELGDSALYLCASAWDSPNTSNQPQHFGDGTRLSIL.

This sequence joins TRBV19 and TRBJ1-2; 9 bases fit TRBD1. The CDR3 is 15 residues long. The germline V gene has CDR1 LNHDA and CDR2 SQIVND (reference sequence). The V gene end was trimmed by 6 bases and the J gene end by 4 bases; junction bases not matched to a gene: 9. The CDR3 DNA reads TGTGCCAGTAGGGAGACAGGGGGGACTGTCTATGGCTACACCTTC. It translates to CASRETGGTVYGYTF.

This chain uses TRBV28 with TRBJ2-1; no firm D call. V gave up 9 bases and J gave up 0 bases, with 24 bases separating them. Germline loops: CDR1 MDHEN, CDR2 SYDVKM. This CDR3 is built from 18 residues. The CDR3 DNA follows: TGTGCCAGTGAAGGTCAGGACCCCCTCCGAAGCTCCTACAATGAGCAGTTCTTC. The encoded protein is CASEGQDPLRSSYNEQFF.

The gene calls are TRBV14 and TRBJ1-4; 8 bases map to TRBD1. Germline CDR1 SGHDN, CDR2 FVKESK. V gave up 3 bases and J gave up 11 bases; unmatched junction bases: 5. This CDR3 is built from 13 residues. The chain's CDR3 is CASSQPRQGKLFF. In DNA, the CDR3 is TGTGCCAGCAGCCAGCCTAGACAGGGGAAACTGTTTTTT.

The V and J genes are TRBV28 and TRBJ1-1, with D tentatively TRBD1 (5 bases). With 3 bases removed from V and 7 bases from J, the gap between germline ends came to 15 bases. This CDR3 is 14 amino acids long. Germline V gene lookup returns CDR1 MDHEN and CDR2 SYDVKM. CDR3 in DNA: TGTGCCAGCAGTTTCGCAGGGCGTGTTGATGAAGCTTTCTTT. It encodes CASSFAGRVDEAFF. Drawing the rest from reference TRBV28 and TRBJ1-1, the complete variable domain is DVKVTQSSRYLVKRTGEKVFLECVQDMDHENMFWYRQDPGLGLRLIYFSYDVKMKEKGDIPEGYSVSREKKERFSLILESASTNQTSMYLCASSFAGRVDEAFFGQGTRLTVV.

V gene TRBV11-3 combines with J gene TRBJ2-7; possible D gene TRBD1, 6 bases. The CDR3 loop spans 13 amino acids. The V gene's germline CDR1 is SGHNT and CDR2 YENEEA. The ends were cut back, 5 bases at V and 2 bases at J, with 10 bases in the middle. CDR3 sequence reads: CASSGQPTYEQYF. CDR3 sequence (DNA): TGTGCCAGCAGCGGACAGCCAACCTACGAGCAGTACTTC.

J is TRBJ2-1 and V is TRBV5-1; TRBD1 aligns across 7 bases. In germline, CDR1 is SGHRS, CDR2 YFSETQ. Unmatched junction bases numbered 7, after V lost 6 bases and J lost 7 bases. The length of the CDR3 is 13 residues. The CDR3 spells CASMKQGSNEQFF. CDR3 nucleotide sequence: TGCGCCAGCATGAAACAGGGGTCTAATGAGCAGTTCTTC.

The chain combines TRBV30 with TRBJ1-1; TRBD1 matches at 7 bases. J lost 3 bases, V lost 2 bases, and 3 bases had no gene match. CDR1 is GTSNPN and CDR2 is SVGIG in the germline V gene (reference sequence). The CDR3 is 13 amino acids. As DNA, the CDR3 is TGTGCCTGGAGTCTAAGGGGGCACACTGAAGCTTTCTTT. Encoded protein: CAWSLRGHTEAFF.

The V gene is TRBV7-2, the J gene TRBJ2-1; D is uncertain. This CDR3 has 13 amino acids. Trimming pared 5 bases from V and 6 bases from J, leaving 11 bases between. The germline V gene has CDR1 SGHTA and CDR2 FQGNSA. The CDR3 protein is CASSTGRRNEQFF. The CDR3, as DNA: TGTGCCAGCAGCACCGGCCGCCGCAATGAGCAGTTCTTC.

The chain carries TRBV3-1 (or the pseudogene TRBV3-2) and TRBJ1-5, with D unresolved. Per the germline V gene, CDR1 is LGHDT and CDR2 is YNNKEL (reference sequence). Trimming cost V 4 bases and J 1 base, with 20 bases left between them. The CDR3 covers 18 residues. The CDR3 region is CASSPTSPDGESNQPQHF. CDR3 sequence (DNA): TGTGCCAGCAGCCCCACATCGCCGGACGGGGAGAGCAATCAGCCCCAGCATTTT.

V and J are TRBV6-2 or TRBV6-3 and TRBJ1-3; a possible D gene is TRBD1 (6 bases). The V gene's germline CDR1 is MNHEY and CDR2 SVGEGT. Trimming shortened V by 4 bases and J by 0 bases, and 13 bases separated the two germline ends. CDR3 length: 16 amino acids. The CDR3 DNA reads TGTGCCAGCAGTTTGGACAGTCCGGCCTCTGGAAACACCATATATTTT. Protein product: CASSLDSPASGNTIYF.

This chain connects TRBV11-2 to TRBJ1-5, with D unresolved. Germline-derived CDR1 and CDR2 are SGHAT and FQNNGV. Deletions cut 5 bases from V and 3 bases from J, with 17 bases between. The CDR3 runs to 16 residues. The CDR3 reads CASSQIKGRVNQPQHF. The DNA for the CDR3 is TGTGCCAGCAGCCAAATTAAGGGCCGAGTCAATCAGCCCCAGCATTTT.

The rearrangement links TRBV2 to TRBJ1-6, with D possibly being TRBD1 (6 bases). CDR3 length: 14 amino acids. CDR1 is SNHLY and CDR2 is FYNNEI in the germline V gene. With 5 bases removed from V and 7 bases from J, the gap between germline ends came to 12 bases. The CDR3 DNA reads as TGTGCCAGCAGTCCGGGACAACCAAATTCACCCCTCCACTTT. It specifies CASSPGQPNSPLHF.

CDR3: CASSHARGRGEKLFF. CDR3 DNA sequence: TGCGCCAGCAGCCATGCCAGGGGGAGGGGTGAAAAACTGTTTTTT. This sequence joins TRBV4-3 and TRBJ1-4; 7 bases align to TRBD1. Germline V gene lookup returns CDR1 LGHNA and CDR2 YSLEER. This CDR3 has 15 residues. V trimming: 3 bases; J trimming: 7 bases; junction bases outside the gene matches: 8.

CDR3: CASSLYDGARSGNTIYF. Here the CDR3 DNA reads TGTGCCAGCAGCTTATATGATGGGGCAAGGTCTGGAAACACCATATATTTT. The rearrangement links TRBV7-6 to TRBJ1-3; TRBD1 might be the D (5 bases). Germline loops: CDR1 SGHVS, CDR2 FNYEAQ. Trimming took off 2 bases at V and 1 base at J, with 15 bases between the two ends. CDR3 length: 17 amino acids.

The chain joins TRBV6-2 or TRBV6-3 to TRBJ2-3; 10 bases are shared with TRBD2. Trimming took 6 bases from V and 0 from J; bases not matched to a gene: 6. CDR1 and CDR2 (germline): MNHEY, SVGEGT. The CDR3 consists of 16 residues. This CDR3 is CASSRTSGASTDTQYF. CDR3 coding DNA: TGTGCCAGCAGCCGGACTAGCGGAGCTAGCACAGATACGCAGTATTTT.

In regard to this clone: This CDR3 is also generated by other DNA sequences in the sample. The chain combines TRBV6-2 or TRBV6-3 with TRBJ2-1; unclear D gene. Germline lookup yields CDR1 MNHEY and CDR2 SVGEGT. CDR3 size: 15 residues. With 2 bases removed from V and 0 bases from J, the gap between germline ends came to 8 bases. The DNA for the CDR3 is TGTGCCAGCAGTTACAGGGTCAGCTCCTACAATGAGCAGTTCTTC. Encoded protein: CASSYRVSSYNEQFF.

V is TRBV27 and J is TRBJ1-3; D not resolved. There are 14 residues in the CDR3. The V gene's germline CDR1 is MNHEY and CDR2 SMNVEV (reference sequence). V lost 8 bases and J lost 4, with 15 bases in between. CDR3 in DNA: TGTGCCAGCGGATTTCGGGCCGAAGGAAACACCATATATTTT. Translated, it gives CASGFRAEGNTIYF.

The V gene is TRBV29-1, the J gene TRBJ1-4; D not certain. V was pared by 7 bases and J by 0 bases, with 3 bases between. Germline loops: CDR1 SQVTM, CDR2 ANQGSEA. The CDR3 extends over 11 amino acids. In DNA, the CDR3 is TGCAGCGGCGCAACTAATGAAAAACTGTTTTTT. It specifies CSGATNEKLFF.

The genes are TRBV7-7 and TRBJ2-2; unclear D gene. Germline V gene sequence: CDR1 SSHAT, CDR2 FNYEAQ (reference sequence). Trimming took 5 bases from V and 6 from J, leaving 13 bases between them. This CDR3 has 14 residues. CDR3 amino acids: CASSPMAGPGELFF. For the CDR3, the DNA is TGTGCCAGCAGCCCTATGGCAGGACCCGGGGAGCTGTTTTTT.

The chain employs TRBV18 and TRBJ1-2; D possibly corresponds to TRBD1 (5 bases). V was shortened by 5 bases and J by 7 bases, with 23 bases between the two germline ends. Germline V CDR1 and CDR2: KGHSH, LQKENI. This CDR3 spans 16 amino acids. CDR3 amino acids: CASSSVLQGALLGYTF. The DNA of the CDR3 is TGTGCCAGCTCATCCGTTCTACAAGGGGCCCTCCTTGGCTACACCTTC.

The chain carries TRBV5-5 and TRBJ2-3, with D perhaps matching TRBD1 (6 bases). This CDR3 region has 16 residues. Germline V lookup: CDR1 SGHKS, CDR2 YYEKEE (reference sequence). The germline V and J ends were trimmed by 0 bases and 2 bases, with 13 bases remaining between them. This chain's CDR3 is CASSLVPGAYTDTQYF. The CDR3 nucleotides are TGTGCCAGCAGCTTGGTGCCAGGGGCGTACACAGATACGCAGTATTTT.

This sequence joins TRBV19 and TRBJ1-4; D unclear. V dropped 3 bases and J dropped 4 bases, with 18 bases sitting between them. Germline assignment: CDR1 LNHDA and CDR2 SQIVND (reference sequence). CDR3 length: 17 residues. CDR3 DNA sequence: TGTGCCAGTAGTATTTCCGGCCTTGATGGGGTTAATGAAAAACTGTTTTTT. Amino acids: CASSISGLDGVNEKLFF.

This sequence joins TRBV2 and TRBJ2-7; D may be TRBD2 (6 bases). CDR1 SNHLY and CDR2 FYNNEI come from the germline V gene. CDR3 length: 15 amino acids. V dropped 6 bases and J dropped 2 bases, with 17 bases sitting between them. The CDR3 protein is CASRAPGDAAYEQYF. DNA of the CDR3: TGTGCCAGCAGGGCCCCGGGGGATGCCGCCTACGAGCAGTACTTC.

The V gene is TRBV6-5, the J gene TRBJ1-3; TRBD1 matches at 8 bases. Germline loops: CDR1 MNHEY, CDR2 SVGAGI. The CDR3 runs to 14 residues. V was clipped by 7 bases and J by 2 bases; unmatched bases: 4. CDR3 loop: CASTPTGAGNTIYF. The CDR3 nucleotides read TGTGCCAGCACCCCGACAGGGGCTGGAAACACCATATATTTT.

V is TRBV24-1 and J is TRBJ2-1, with D perhaps matching TRBD1 (5 bases). This CDR3 has 16 residues. The germline CDR1 and CDR2 sequences are KGHDR and SFDVKD. Trimming cost V 1 base and J 1 base, with 10 bases left between them. The CDR3 DNA is TGTGCCACCAGTGATTTTACAGGACCTTCCTACAATGAGCAGTTCTTC. Residues: CATSDFTGPSYNEQFF.